This T cell receptor (beta chain) came from a study of Graves' ophthalmopathy and Graves' hyperthyroidism. This clonotype was seen more than once but under ten times. Its specificity is unknown. The authors amplified TCR beta CDR3 regions from RNA transcripts. First-round RT-PCR with HTBI primers preceded a second-round multiplex PCR. TCRdb itself ran the multiplex PCR reads through MiXCR, one entry per CDR3 protein. The repertoire holds almost 750,000 distinct CDR3 sequences, with around 40% as singletons. Findings of the study overall: The model forecast ophthalmopathy progression, reaching roughly 70% sensitivity and about 75% specificity.

This CDR3 is built from 14 residues. The V segment lost 5 bases and the J segment 7 bases; nucleotides outside the gene matches: 4. Germline V lookup: CDR1 LGHNA, CDR2 YNFKEQ. The rearrangement joins TRBV4-2 to TRBJ1-6; 8 bases line up with TRBD1. The sequenced sample was peripheral blood. The TCR sequence derives from an adult man with Graves' ophthalmopathy. This CDR3 is CASSIDRGNSPLHF. CDR3 DNA: TGTGCCAGCAGCATAGACAGGGGAAATTCACCCCTCCACTTT.